The 32 T cell receptor beta chains presented below share a single source sample, sequenced in a study of tumor-infiltrating lymphocytes in primary liver carcinoma. The researchers produced TCR beta cDNA from approximately 550 ng total RNA with a constant-region primer. Library construction for TCR beta comprised three nested multiplex PCR rounds performed with slightly modified ARM-PCR. TRBV1-TRBV30 forward primers paired with a C-beta reverse primer drove the first two PCR rounds, roughly 10 cycles each. TCRdb reprocessed the multiplex PCR reads with MiXCR, giving one entry per CDR3 protein. The sample has tens of thousands of distinct CDR3 sequences; 71% are singletons. DNA and RNA were both co-extracted from about 19-30 mg of bulk tissue that had not been sorted. Sequenced sample: liver tumor tissue from sampling region 2. Described subset: tumor region T2, inferior pole. These receptors were taken from a man between 35 and 55 years old with primary liver carcinoma and hepatitis B virus infection.

The rearrangement uses TRBV6-1 and TRBJ2-1; D is undetermined. With 10 bases removed from V and 9 bases from J, the gap between germline ends came to 19 bases. CDR1 MNHNS and CDR2 SASEGT come from the germline V gene. This CDR3 has 13 amino acids. The CDR3 DNA reads as TGTGCCATCATGCTAAATCAACACATTGAGCAGTTCTTC. Residues: CAIMLNQHIEQFF.

This clonotype was observed many times. This chain connects TRBV6-2 or TRBV6-3 to TRBJ2-1; 10 positions match TRBD2. This CDR3 is 19 amino acids long. J was trimmed by 4 bases and V by 2 bases; bases with no gene match: 14. In germline, CDR1 is MNHEY, CDR2 SVGEGT. CDR3 loop: CASSYPTKWTSGLYNEQFF. CDR3 in DNA: TGTGCCAGCAGTTACCCAACAAAATGGACTAGCGGTCTATACAATGAGCAGTTCTTC.

Concerning this clonotype: A much larger clone differs from this one at a single base, so this may be a read error. The chain has TRBV30 and TRBJ2-5, with D perhaps matching TRBD1 (5 bases). This CDR3 has 13 residues. Germline loops: CDR1 GTSNPN, CDR2 SVGIG (reference sequence). This CDR3 reads CASSKRSGETQYF. Written as DNA, the CDR3 is TGTGCCTCGAGTAAGAGATCAGGGGAGACCCAGTACTTC.

This clonotype occurred once. A much larger clone differs from this one at a single base, so this may be a read error. This rearrangement joins TRBV6-5 to TRBJ2-1, with 8 bases lining up with TRBD1. CDR3 length: 14 residues. CDR1 and CDR2 (germline): MNHEY, SVGAGI. Here the CDR3 DNA reads TGTATCAGCAGTTACCTCACAGGGGGCAATGAGCAGTTCTTC. Translation gives CISSYLTGGNEQFF.

As to this clonotype: The CDR3 ends on some other residue instead of the conserved phenylalanine or tryptophan, so this is likely a read error. The genes are TRBV11-2 and TRBJ1-1, with unresolved D. The V end lost 4 bases, the J end lost 8 bases, and 11 bases lay between the germline ends. This CDR3 has 12 amino acids. The germline gives CDR1 SGHAT, CDR2 FQNNGV. The CDR3 is CASSCPTPEAFS. The CDR3 DNA follows: TGTGCCAGCAGCTGTCCTACGCCCGAAGCTTTCTCT.

The rearrangement uses TRBV11-2 and TRBJ1-1, with unresolved D. CDR3 length: 13 amino acids. The V end lost 6 bases, the J end lost 1 base, and 9 bases lay between the germline ends. CDR1 and CDR2 (germline): SGHAT, FQNNGV. This CDR3 is CASRFPENTEAFF. Written as DNA, the CDR3 is TGTGCCAGCAGATTCCCGGAGAACACTGAAGCTTTCTTT. Full variable domain (outside the CDR3, taken from reference TRBV11-2 and TRBJ1-1): EAGVAQSPRYKIIEKRQSVAFWCNPISGHATLYWYQQILGQGPKLLIQFQNNGVVDDSQLPKDRFSAERLKGVDSTLKIQPAKLEDSAVYLCASRFPENTEAFFGQGTRLTVV.

Points on this clonotype: The junction departs from germline at one end; a sequencing error may be responsible. The rearrangement uses TRBV6-1 and TRBJ2-1; tentative D call: TRBD2 (5 bases). Germline-derived CDR1 and CDR2 are MNHNS and SASEGT. The CDR3 covers 15 residues. CDR3 sequence (DNA): TGTGCCAGCACCCTGGAGCGGCACACACACAACGAGCAGTTCTTC. Protein: CASTLERHTHNEQFF.

This chain connects TRBV4-1 to TRBJ2-2; the D gene could be TRBD1 or TRBD2 (5 bases each). Trimming stripped 4 bases from V and 5 bases from J, with 11 bases between. The CDR3 sequence is 14 residues long. Per the germline V gene, CDR1 is MGHRA and CDR2 is YSYEKL. For the CDR3, the DNA is TGCGCCAGCAGCCTGGGGGAAAGGACCGGGGAGCTGTTTTTT. Translation gives CASSLGERTGELFF.

This clonotype was counted once. One end of the junction varies from germline; a read error may be responsible. DNA of the CDR3: TGTAGCGTCCGCAAAAGGGCAGTGCGAGGCTACACCTTC. Translated: CSVRKRAVRGYTF. The chain has TRBV29-1 and TRBJ1-2; D call uncertain. There are 13 residues in the CDR3. CDR1 is SQVTM, CDR2 ANQGSEA, per germline.

This clonotype came up many times. The chain uses TRBV4-1 and TRBJ2-3, with 12 bases identical to TRBD1. The CDR3 length is 18 residues. Per the germline V gene, CDR1 is MGHRA and CDR2 is YSYEKL. Trimming took 4 bases from V and 2 from J; bases not matched to a gene: 10. CDR3 nucleotide sequence: TGCGCCAGCAGCCCATCAGGGACAGGGGGCCCCAACACAGATACGCAGTATTTT. It yields the protein CASSPSGTGGPNTDTQYF.

The V call is TRBV6-5, the J call TRBJ2-3; 8 positions agree with TRBD2. Germline trimming cut 11 bases from V and 3 bases from J; bases unmatched to any gene: 13. Germline CDR1 MNHEY, CDR2 SVGAGI. This CDR3 has 15 amino acids. CDR3 sequence reads: CAGNPGLAGTDTQYF. In DNA form, the CDR3 reads TGTGCCGGCAACCCAGGACTAGCTGGAACAGATACGCAGTATTTT.

CDR3 sequence: CASSQSLAGGPHEQYF. CDR3 bases: TGCGCCAGCAGCCAATCCCTAGCGGGAGGGCCACACGAGCAGTACTTC. The chain is built from TRBV4-1 and TRBJ2-7; 12 bases agree with TRBD2. V lost 2 bases to trimming and J lost 5 bases; unmatched junction nucleotides: 7. Germline V gene sequence: CDR1 MGHRA, CDR2 YSYEKL. There are 16 residues in the CDR3.

The rearrangement uses TRBV6-5 and TRBJ2-3; D may be TRBD2 (6 bases). The CDR3 is 15 residues long. Germline V lookup: CDR1 MNHEY, CDR2 SVGAGI. The CDR3 DNA reads as TGTGTCAGTAGTTACTCGGGGCTAGCGCCAGATACGCAGTATTTT. Translation: CVSSYSGLAPDTQYF.

Concerning this clonotype: Given a much more abundant clone one base away, this may be a read error. This chain uses TRBV6-1 with TRBJ2-1; D not certain. This CDR3 has 13 amino acids. The V gene's germline CDR1 is MNHNS and CDR2 SASEGT. As DNA, the CDR3 is TGTGCCAGCAGTGAGCGGAAAAACAATGAGCACTTCTTC. It is translated as CASSERKNNEHFF.

This clonotype came up a few times. This chain connects TRBV28 to TRBJ1-1, with D possibly being TRBD1 (5 bases). Trimming cost V 11 bases and J 4 bases, with 11 bases left between them. The germline CDR1 and CDR2 sequences are MDHEN and SYDVKM. This CDR3 is built from 11 residues. The CDR3: CASKGPTEAFF. As DNA, the CDR3 is TGTGCCTCAAAGGGACCCACTGAAGCTTTCTTT.

This clonotype was observed once. The CDR3 end shows no conserved phenylalanine or tryptophan, and so a read error is likely. The rearrangement joins TRBV4-3 to TRBJ2-3, with D unresolved. This CDR3 is built from 12 residues. CDR1 LGHNA and CDR2 YSLEER come from the germline V gene. The CDR3 spells CASSHETDTQYL. CDR3 nucleotide sequence: TGCGCCAGCAGCCATGAGACCGATACCCAGTATCTT.

In its sample, this clonotype was seen a few times. Being one base from a much bigger clone, this may be a read error. The chain links TRBV11-2 to TRBJ2-2; perhaps D is TRBD1 or TRBD2 (5 bases each). The CDR3 is 15 amino acids. Germline assignment: CDR1 SGHAT and CDR2 FQNNGV. Here the CDR3 DNA reads TGTGCCAGCAGCCCTCCGCAAGGACCGACCGGGGACCTGTTTTTT. Amino acid sequence: CASSPPQGPTGDLFF. Drawing the rest from reference TRBV11-2 and TRBJ2-2, the complete variable domain is EAGVAQSPRYKIIEKRQSVAFWCNPISGHATLYWYQQILGQGPKLLIQFQNNGVVDDSQLPKDRFSAERLKGVDSTLKIQPAKLEDSAVYLCASSPPQGPTGDLFFGEGSRLTVL.

A remark on this clonotype: No conserved phenylalanine or tryptophan is present at the end of the CDR3, so a read error is the likely explanation. Because the CDR3's place on the DNA is in doubt, the DNA is left out and the CDR3 is given as listed by TCRdb. This chain joins TRBV4-1 and TRBJ1-2; the table calls TRBD1, which could not be checked here. The CDR3 is made up of 14 amino acids, end residues included. Germline lookup yields CDR1 MGHRA and CDR2 YSYEKL. CDR3 in amino acids: CASSQGDMNYGYIL.

Of note for this clonotype: At one end the junction does not follow the germline gene, possibly because of a read error. The chain employs TRBV20-1 and TRBJ2-4; D not certain. CDR3 length: 13 amino acids. Germline CDR1 is DFQATT and CDR2 is SNEGSKA (reference sequence). The CDR3 DNA follows: TGCAGCGCAGCGTATGACGCCAAAAACATTCACTACTTC. Its protein is CSAAYDAKNIHYF.

The V gene is TRBV6-1, the J gene TRBJ1-5; TRBD1 might be the D (5 bases). Trimming took off 4 bases at V and 4 bases at J, with 8 bases between the two ends. Germline CDR1 reads MNHNS; CDR2 reads SASEGT. This CDR3 is 13 amino acids long. This chain's CDR3 is CASSAGGNQPQHF. CDR3 in DNA: TGTGCCAGCAGTGCTGGGGGTAATCAGCCCCAGCATTTT.

This chain uses TRBV6-5 with TRBJ1-3; D remains ambiguous. The CDR3 loop spans 13 amino acids. Germline loops: CDR1 MNHEY, CDR2 SVGAGI. The V end was cut by 4 bases, the J end by 2 bases, with 6 bases between. The CDR3 loop is CASSSRPGNTIYF. The DNA for the CDR3 is TGTGCCAGCAGTTCCAGGCCTGGAAACACCATATATTTT.

As to this clonotype: Germline and junction disagree at one end, which may indicate a read error. The J gene is TRBJ2-3, the V gene TRBV4-3; TRBD2 matches at 9 bases. This CDR3 region has 19 residues. Germline CDR1 LGHNA, CDR2 YSLEER. Here the CDR3 reads CASSQYLEPRTSVTDMQYF. CDR3 nucleotide sequence: TGCGCCAGCAGCCAATATCTGGAACCGCGGACTAGCGTCACAGATATGCAGTATTTT.

Note on this clonotype: The junction does not match germline at one end; this may be a read error. The gene calls are TRBV11-2 and TRBJ2-1, with D unclear. This CDR3 spans 14 amino acids. Looked up from germline, CDR1 is SGHAT and CDR2 is FQNNGV. The CDR3 DNA reads TGTGCCAACAGCTTATACCGGTTAGTTAGTGAACAGTTCTTC. Its protein is CANSLYRLVSEQFF.

A remark on this clonotype: A read error may produce the germline difference seen at one junction end. The J gene is TRBJ2-5, the V gene TRBV29-1; TRBD1 aligns across 8 bases. Germline-derived CDR1 and CDR2 are SQVTM and ANQGSEA. The CDR3 runs to 13 residues. CDR3 DNA: TGCAGGGTTGACGAACAGGGGGTAGAGACCCAGTACTTC. Its protein is CRVDEQGVETQYF.

Details on this clonotype: Compared with germline, one end of the junction differs, possibly owing to a read error. The chain couples TRBV14 to TRBJ2-3, with D unclear. Germline values: CDR1 SGHDN, CDR2 FVKESK. The CDR3 is 13 amino acids. The CDR3 DNA follows: TGTGGCAGCAGCCAAGATGTGGCAGATACACAGTATTTT. It yields the protein CGSSQDVADTQYF.

Points on this clonotype: Germline is not matched at one junction end, which may reflect a read error. The rearrangement links TRBV4-3 to TRBJ2-7; D ambiguous. The CDR3 spans 15 residues. Germline lookup yields CDR1 LGHNA and CDR2 YSLEER. The CDR3 DNA follows: TGTGCCAGCAGCCAAGACCTGACATGCTCCTACGAGCAGTACTTC. Amino acid sequence: CASSQDLTCSYEQYF.

This clonotype was recorded only once. The J gene is TRBJ1-2, the V gene TRBV5-1, with a possible D match to TRBD1 (5 bases). V shed 2 bases and J shed 6 bases, with 14 bases lying between them. The CDR3 runs 14 residues. Germline V gene sequence: CDR1 SGHRS, CDR2 YFSETQ. The CDR3 sequence is CASSFGGGQHGYTF. The DNA for the CDR3 is TGCGCCAGCAGCTTCGGCGGCGGACAACATGGCTACACCTTC. Looking up the rest from reference TRBV5-1 and TRBJ1-2 gives the full variable domain: KAGVTQTPRYLIKTRGQQVTLSCSPISGHRSVSWYQQTPGQGLQFLFEYFSETQRNKGNFPGRFSGRQFSNSRSEMNVSTLELGDSALYLCASSFGGGQHGYTFGSGTRLTVV.

On this clonotype: The conserved closing phenylalanine or tryptophan is absent in this CDR3, likely reflecting a read error. No DNA is shown, since the ends of the CDR3 on it are uncertain; the CDR3 is the one TCRdb lists. This rearrangement joins TRBV11-2 to TRBJ2-2; the table's D call of TRBD2 was not tested on the DNA. Including both end residues, the CDR3 is 17 amino acids long. CDR1 SGHAT and CDR2 FQNNGV come from the germline V gene. CDR3 protein: CASTLALGGANTGELFV.

About this clonotype: A read error may account for a junction end that differs from germline. The V and J genes are TRBV10-2 and TRBJ2-3; 8 positions agree with TRBD1. The CDR3 contains 16 residues. Germline CDR1 is WSHSY and CDR2 is SAAADI. The CDR3 DNA reads as TGCGTCAGCAGTGACGACAGGGGATTTAGCACAGATACGCAGTATTTT. Its translation is CVSSDDRGFSTDTQYF.

A note on this clonotype: Mismatch with germline at one junction end may stem from a read error. This chain connects TRBV6-4 to TRBJ2-2; 11 bases line up with TRBD1. The V gene's germline CDR1 is MRHNA and CDR2 SNTAGT. The CDR3 loop spans 14 amino acids. The CDR3 spells CTSSDGQGAGELFF. The CDR3 DNA reads TGTACCAGCAGTGACGGACAGGGGGCCGGGGAGCTATTTTTT.

As regards this clonotype: The junction departs from germline at one end; a sequencing error may be responsible. This chain links TRBV11-2 with TRBJ2-5; D might be TRBD1 (5 bases). Germline V gene data show CDR1 as SGHAT and CDR2 as FQNNGV. CDR3 length: 16 residues. The CDR3 DNA sequence: TGTGCCAGTAGCTTAGGGGCTTTGGAACGACAAGAAACCCAGTACTTC. Residues: CASSLGALERQETQYF.

On this clonotype itself: The conserved phenylalanine or tryptophan is not found at the CDR3 terminus, so this likely reflects a read error. This rearrangement joins TRBV29-1 to TRBJ2-7; 9 bases are a match to TRBD1. This CDR3 contains 14 residues. Germline V lookup: CDR1 SQVTM, CDR2 ANQGSEA. The CDR3 nucleotides are TGCAGCGTAGAACAGGGGGCTAGCTCCTATGAGCAGTACCTC. Translation: CSVEQGASSYEQYL.